This T cell receptor (beta chain) was observed in a study of shared clonotypes between healthy human individuals. Produced via immunoSEQ multiplex PCR; TCRdb's table is partial and in-frame only. The sample lists around 600,000 clones, around 97% occurring once. CDR1 and CDR2 (germline): LNHNV, YYDKDF (reference sequence). The V segment lost 0 bases and the J segment 8 bases; nucleotides outside the gene matches: 6. The CDR3 contains 16 residues. The chain carries TRBV15 and TRBJ2-1; 11 bases align to TRBD1. The sequence was collected from a woman aged 25 to 39 in good health. The sample comprised naive CD4+ T cells sorted from blood. As for subset: CD45RA+ positively selected. The CDR3 region is CATSRDRGQGVHEQFF. In DNA form, the CDR3 reads TGTGCCACCAGCAGAGATAGGGGACAGGGGGTGCATGAGCAGTTCTTC.